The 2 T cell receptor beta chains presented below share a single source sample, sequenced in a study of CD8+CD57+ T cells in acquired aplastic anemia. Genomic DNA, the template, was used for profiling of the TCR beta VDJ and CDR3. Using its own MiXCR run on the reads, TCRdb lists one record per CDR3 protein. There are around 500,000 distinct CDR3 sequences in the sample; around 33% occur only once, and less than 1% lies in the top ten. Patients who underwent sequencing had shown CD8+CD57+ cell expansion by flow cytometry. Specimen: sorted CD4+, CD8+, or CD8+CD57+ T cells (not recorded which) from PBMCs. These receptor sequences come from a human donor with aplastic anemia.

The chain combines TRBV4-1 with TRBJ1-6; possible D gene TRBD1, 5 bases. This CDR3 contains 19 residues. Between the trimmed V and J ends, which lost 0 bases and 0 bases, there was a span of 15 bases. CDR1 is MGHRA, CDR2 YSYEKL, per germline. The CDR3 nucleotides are TGCGCCAGCAGCCAAGATAAACAGGACTCGGGCTCCTATAATTCACCCCTCCACTTT. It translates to CASSQDKQDSGSYNSPLHF.

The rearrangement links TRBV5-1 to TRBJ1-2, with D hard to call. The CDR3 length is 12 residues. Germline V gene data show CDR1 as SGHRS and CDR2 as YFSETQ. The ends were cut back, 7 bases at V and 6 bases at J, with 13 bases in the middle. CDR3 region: CASRAPDHGYTF. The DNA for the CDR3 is TGCGCCAGCCGGGCCCCGGATCATGGCTACACCTTC.